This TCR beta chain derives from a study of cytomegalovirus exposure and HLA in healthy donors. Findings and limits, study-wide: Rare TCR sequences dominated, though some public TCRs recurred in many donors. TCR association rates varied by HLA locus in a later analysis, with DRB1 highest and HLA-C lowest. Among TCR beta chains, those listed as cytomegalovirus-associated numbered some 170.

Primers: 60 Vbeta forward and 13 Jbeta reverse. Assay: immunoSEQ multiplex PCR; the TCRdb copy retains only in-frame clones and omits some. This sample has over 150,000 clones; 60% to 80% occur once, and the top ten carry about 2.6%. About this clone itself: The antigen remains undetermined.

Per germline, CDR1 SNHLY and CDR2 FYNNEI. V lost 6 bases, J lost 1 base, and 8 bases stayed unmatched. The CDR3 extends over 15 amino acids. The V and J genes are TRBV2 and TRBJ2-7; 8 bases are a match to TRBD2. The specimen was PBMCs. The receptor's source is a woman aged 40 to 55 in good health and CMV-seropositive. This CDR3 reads CASSSSGQRSYEQYF. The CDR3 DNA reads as TGTGCCAGCAGCTCTAGCGGGCAGAGGTCCTACGAGCAGTACTTC.